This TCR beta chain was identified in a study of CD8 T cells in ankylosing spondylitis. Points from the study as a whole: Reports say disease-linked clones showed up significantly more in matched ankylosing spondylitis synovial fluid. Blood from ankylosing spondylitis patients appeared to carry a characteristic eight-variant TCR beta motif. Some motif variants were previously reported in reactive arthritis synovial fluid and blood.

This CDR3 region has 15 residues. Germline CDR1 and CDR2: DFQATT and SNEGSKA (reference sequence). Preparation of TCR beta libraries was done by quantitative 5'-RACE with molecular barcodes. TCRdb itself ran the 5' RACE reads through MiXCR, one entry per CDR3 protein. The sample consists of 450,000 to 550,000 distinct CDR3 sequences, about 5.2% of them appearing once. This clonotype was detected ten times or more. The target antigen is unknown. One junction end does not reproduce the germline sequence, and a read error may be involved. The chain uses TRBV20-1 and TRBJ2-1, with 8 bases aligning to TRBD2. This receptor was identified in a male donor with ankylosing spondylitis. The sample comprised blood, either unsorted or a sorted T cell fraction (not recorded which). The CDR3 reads CSARDPSGGPNQQFF. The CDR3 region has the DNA TGCAGTGCTAGAGATCCGAGCGGGGGCCCCAATCAGCAGTTCTTC.